This T cell receptor (beta chain) emerged from a study of T cell repertoires in cytomegalovirus infection. Study-wide background: Both a matching HLA type and CMV infection were indicated by public TCR beta signatures. Notes on the study in general: The response measured ex vivo was dominated by TCR beta clonotypes (HLA-C-restricted and CMV-specific). Accumulated public TCR beta family frequency recognized individuals carrying CMV together with the relevant HLA.

The CDR3 sequence is 15 residues long. With 4 bases removed from V and 2 bases from J, the gap between germline ends came to 13 bases. Each CDR3 protein gets one entry after TCRdb re-called the reads with MiXCR. The sample carries roughly 600,000 distinct CDR3 sequences, roughly 26% recorded once. This clonotype was counted at least ten times. As yet, its antigen is unknown. The rearrangement uses TRBV12-3 or TRBV12-4 and TRBJ2-3; D possibly corresponds to TRBD1 (5 bases). The sample comprised CD8+ T cells from PBMCs. The clonotype was recovered from a human donor in good health (CMV status not recorded). Some clones in this sample may be carry-over from other donors' samples. CDR3 amino acids: CASSSSWGYTDTQYF. The DNA for the CDR3 is TGTGCCAGCAGTTCCTCCTGGGGCTACACAGATACGCAGTATTTT.